A selection of T cell receptor beta chains follows, all from one sample in a study of shared clonotypes between healthy human individuals. Sequencing was performed with immunoSEQ multiplex PCR; in TCRdb, only in-frame clones are kept and a portion is missing. The repertoire holds over 750,000 clones, with about 96% as singletons. Input material: naive CD8+ T cells sorted from blood. The receptors stem from a man aged 25 to 45 in good health. The CDR3 runs from the conserved cysteine through the conserved F or W. Fields, in order: J gene, V gene, D gene, CDR3 protein, CDR3 DNA. The D gene is left open where the match is weak.

TRBJ2-2	TRBV29-1	-	CSVAGTLNTGELFF	TGCAGCGTTGCCGGGACACTGAACACCGGGGAGCTGTTTTTT
TRBJ2-5	TRBV13	-	CASSARQEGSETQYF	TGTGCCAGCAGCGCCCGACAGGAAGGATCGGAGACCCAGTACTTC
TRBJ2-2	TRBV9	-	CASSSRDIDTGELFF	TGTGCCAGCAGCTCCCGGGACATTGACACCGGGGAGCTGTTTTTT
TRBJ2-7	TRBV11-3	-	CASSPHAGTRRVRYYEQYF	TGTGCCAGCAGCCCACACGCTGGGACTCGCAGAGTTCGCTACTACGAGCAGTACTTC
TRBJ2-7	TRBV28	TRBD2	CASAGTSGSYEQYF	TGTGCCAGCGCCGGGACTAGCGGATCCTACGAGCAGTACTTC
TRBJ1-1	TRBV30	-	CAWSVSRRYQNTEAFF	TGTGCCTGGAGTGTAAGTCGGCGGTATCAGAACACTGAAGCTTTCTTT
TRBJ2-1	TRBV9	TRBD2	CASRPLAGEYNEQFF	TGTGCCAGCAGGCCTCTAGCGGGGGAATACAATGAGCAGTTCTTC
TRBJ2-3	TRBV7-9	TRBD2	CASSTPGTTGVLTQYF	TGTGCCAGCAGCACCCCCGGGACTACGGGGGTTTTGACGCAGTATTTT
TRBJ1-1	TRBV9	-	CASSETSGNTEAFF	TGTGCCAGCAGCGAAACCTCTGGGAACACTGAAGCTTTCTTT
TRBJ2-7	TRBV15	-	CATSRDLGLKTYEQYF	TGTGCCACCAGCAGAGATTTAGGGTTGAAAACCTACGAGCAGTACTTC
TRBJ1-5	TRBV27	TRBD1	CASRGTGISNQPQHF	TGTGCCAGCAGGGGGACAGGAATTAGCAATCAGCCCCAGCATTTT
TRBJ1-5	TRBV7-9	-	CASSPTSRGDNQPQHF	TGTGCCAGCAGCCCTACAAGCAGGGGAGACAATCAGCCCCAGCATTTT
TRBJ1-2	TRBV15	-	CATSRDRTTTYGYTF	TGTGCCACCAGCAGAGATAGGACAACCACATATGGCTACACCTTC
TRBJ2-6	TRBV28	TRBD1	CASSGQGNNVLTF	TGTGCCAGCAGTGGACAGGGTAACAACGTCCTGACTTTC
TRBJ1-1	TRBV5-1	-	CASSNRDAGTDEAFF	TGCGCCAGCAGCAATAGGGACGCCGGAACTGATGAAGCTTTCTTT